This T cell receptor beta chain was recovered during a study of cytomegalovirus exposure and HLA in healthy donors. Study as a whole: Membership in the Caucasian-associated ancestry cluster was found for 81% of nearly 400 genotyped donors. Whole-study findings and limits: Of the V segments, some could not be distinguished, including TRBV6-2 and TRBV6-3, and were excluded.

Vbeta (60) and Jbeta (13) primers were used in the PCR. The repertoire was sequenced with immunoSEQ multiplex PCR; TCRdb's copy has only in-frame clones and lacks some. The data hold about 120,000 clones, with less than 85% observed a single time. From germline, CDR1 is MNHEY and CDR2 SMNVEV (reference sequence). Trimming took off 4 bases at V and 8 bases at J, with 20 bases between the two ends. CDR3 length: 16 residues. Concerning this clone itself: Its specificity is not known.

Participants comprised healthy donors of bone marrow. The rearrangement links TRBV27 to TRBJ1-4, with unresolved D. The sequenced sample consisted of PBMCs. The TCR was taken from a female donor in good health and CMV-seronegative. The CDR3 DNA reads TGTGCCAGCAGTTCCGCCCCCGGTGTCGGTTTGGAAAAACTGTTTTTT. It translates to CASSSAPGVGLEKLFF.